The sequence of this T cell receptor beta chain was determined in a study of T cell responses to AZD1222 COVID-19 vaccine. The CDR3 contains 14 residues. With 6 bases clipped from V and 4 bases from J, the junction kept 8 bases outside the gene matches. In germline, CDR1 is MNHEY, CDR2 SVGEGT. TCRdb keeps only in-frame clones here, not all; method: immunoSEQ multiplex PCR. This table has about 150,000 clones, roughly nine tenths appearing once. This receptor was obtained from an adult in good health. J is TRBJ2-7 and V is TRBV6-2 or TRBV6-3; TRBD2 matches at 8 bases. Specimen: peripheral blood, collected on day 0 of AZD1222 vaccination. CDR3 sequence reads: CASSARGEMYEQYF. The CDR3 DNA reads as TGTGCCAGCAGCGCGCGGGGGGAGATGTACGAGCAGTACTTC.